This paragraph covers one T cell receptor (beta chain) sequence. In the multiple sclerosis control group, patients were treatment-naive and had stable or active relapsing-remitting disease. This CDR3 comprises 16 residues. Germline lookup yields CDR1 DFQATT and CDR2 SNEGSKA (reference sequence). Trimming took 2 bases from V and 2 from J, leaving 18 bases between them. The sample belongs to a study of CD8 T cells in Susac syndrome. Random hexamers were used to reverse transcribe the RNA input (roughly 0.5 to 1 ug). MiXCR, applied by TCRdb to the immunoSEQ multiplex PCR reads, yields one record per CDR3 protein. The sample comprises approximately 200,000 distinct CDR3 sequences, 80% to 95% of which are singletons, and about 0.12% rests with the top ten.

The receptor was derived from a human donor with multiple sclerosis. Sequencing was done on a sample of CD8+ T cells from PBMCs. V and J are TRBV20-1 and TRBJ1-1; no clear D. CDR3 bases: TGCAGTGCTAGAAACCAGCTCGTTCTGGGAAACACTGAAGCTTTCTTT. Translated: CSARNQLVLGNTEAFF.